One sample yielded the 19 T cell receptor beta chains listed below, sequenced in a study of T cell repertoires in cytomegalovirus infection. TCRdb processed the reads anew with MiXCR; each CDR3 protein has one entry. The sample includes around 570,000 distinct CDR3 sequences, almost 40% of them seen just once. These receptors' targets are unknown. The sequencing used cultured PBMCs, collected from culture after CMV antigen stimulation. All receptors derive from a human donor in good health (CMV status not recorded). Some clones in this sample may be carry-over from other donors' samples.

The J gene is TRBJ2-2, the V gene TRBV6-2 or TRBV6-3; 7 bases map to TRBD2. This CDR3 comprises 15 residues. Trimming took 7 bases from V and 14 from J; bases not matched to a gene: 19. CDR1 and CDR2 from the germline V gene are MNHEY and SVGEGT. The CDR3 is CASIPDGLAARRLFF. Here the CDR3 DNA reads TGTGCCAGCATCCCAGACGGGCTAGCGGCCAGAAGACTGTTTTTT.

The chain combines TRBV9 with TRBJ2-7; the D gene is possibly TRBD2 (6 bases). CDR1 is SGDLS, CDR2 YYNGEE, per germline. The CDR3 length is 15 residues. With 0 bases removed from V and 0 bases from J, the gap between germline ends came to 10 bases. CDR3 amino acids: CASSVDSGDSYEQYF. The CDR3 DNA follows: TGTGCCAGCAGCGTAGATTCGGGGGACTCCTACGAGCAGTACTTC.

The table lists this clonotype with a few counts. CDR3 bases: TGCGCCAGCAGCCAAGAATCAGTCCAGAGGAGTGAAAAACTGTTTTTT. Protein product: CASSQESVQRSEKLFF. V gene TRBV4-3 combines with J gene TRBJ1-4; no firm D call. Trimming stripped 0 bases from V and 7 bases from J, with 15 bases between. CDR1 and CDR2 from the germline V gene are LGHNA and YSLEER. The CDR3 contains 16 residues.

The chain uses TRBV12-3 or TRBV12-4 and TRBJ2-7; no clear D. V lost 0 bases to trimming and J lost 6 bases, with 9 bases between them. CDR3 length: 13 amino acids. CDR3: CASSLAPGSEQYF. As DNA, the CDR3 is TGTGCCAGCAGTTTAGCCCCAGGTTCCGAGCAGTACTTC.

This clonotype was counted between two and nine times. This chain joins TRBV7-2 and TRBJ1-2, with TRBD1 as a possible D gene (5 bases). The CDR3 has 14 residues. Trimming took 5 bases from V and 2 from J, leaving 12 bases between them. Germline lookup yields CDR1 SGHTA and CDR2 FQGNSA. The CDR3 DNA sequence: TGTGCCAGCAGCCCGGGACGGAGAAACTATGGCTACACCTTC. Amino acid sequence: CASSPGRRNYGYTF.

The chain is built from TRBV6-1 and TRBJ1-1, with D tentatively TRBD1 (6 bases). CDR1 is MNHNS and CDR2 is SASEGT in the germline V gene. Trimming took 7 bases from V and 0 from J, leaving 9 bases between them. This CDR3 has 13 residues. The DNA of the CDR3 is TGTGCCAGCACTGGACAGTTGAACACTGAAGCTTTCTTT. Translating it yields CASTGQLNTEAFF.

The rearrangement links TRBV3-1 to TRBJ2-1; 14 bases line up with TRBD2. Germline V gene data show CDR1 as LGHDT and CDR2 as YNNKEL (reference sequence). The CDR3 runs 20 residues. V was clipped by 3 bases and J by 1 base; unmatched bases: 11. CDR3 bases: TGTGCCAGCAGCCACGGAGGGACTAGCGGGAGTTTCAAGTCCTACAATGAGCAGTTCTTC. This sequence encodes CASSHGGTSGSFKSYNEQFF.

The chain links TRBV5-1 to TRBJ2-6, with D possibly being TRBD1 or TRBD2 (5 bases each). Deletions cut 4 bases from V and 2 bases from J, with 16 bases between. Germline CDR1 reads SGHRS; CDR2 reads YFSETQ. The CDR3 totals 17 residues. CDR3 loop: CASSEFGAFTGANVLTF. DNA for the CDR3: TGCGCCAGCAGCGAATTCGGGGCTTTCACTGGGGCCAACGTCCTGACTTTC.

This clonotype was counted between two and nine times. V usage is TRBV5-1 and J usage is TRBJ1-1; 7 nucleotides align to TRBD1. The junction had 5 bases not matched to a gene; V was cut back by 0 bases and J by 3 bases. CDR1 SGHRS and CDR2 YFSETQ come from the germline V gene. The CDR3 loop spans 15 amino acids. Here the CDR3 DNA reads TGCGCCAGCAGCTTGGGACAGGGTGGGGACACTGAAGCTTTCTTT. It yields the protein CASSLGQGGDTEAFF.

This rearrangement joins TRBV7-6 to TRBJ1-2; the D gene is possibly TRBD1 (5 bases). V was cut by 11 bases and J by 8 bases, with 24 bases left in between. CDR1 and CDR2 (germline): SGHVS, FNYEAQ. CDR3 length: 14 residues. DNA of the CDR3: TGTGCCGGATCCCAAGACAGCTTGTTGGGGGGCTACACCTTC. This gives the protein CAGSQDSLLGGYTF.

The chain is built from TRBV28 and TRBJ2-3; 7 bases agree with TRBD1. The CDR3 has 15 amino acids. The V gene end was trimmed by 4 bases and the J gene end by 2 bases; junction bases not matched to a gene: 6. Per germline, CDR1 MDHEN and CDR2 SYDVKM. The CDR3 DNA reads as TGTGCCAGCAGTTCTCCGGGACAGCACACAGATACGCAGTATTTT. Amino acid sequence: CASSSPGQHTDTQYF.

In its sample, this clonotype was seen a few times. The CDR3 reads CASSFGARTGELFF. Written as DNA, the CDR3 is TGTGCCAGCAGCTTCGGAGCGCGAACAGGGGAGCTGTTTTTT. The V and J genes are TRBV7-6 and TRBJ2-2; unclear D gene. Trimming pared 3 bases from V and 8 bases from J, leaving 13 bases between. Looked up from germline, CDR1 is SGHVS and CDR2 is FNYEAQ. The CDR3 length is 14 residues.

The chain couples TRBV12-3 or TRBV12-4 to TRBJ2-3, with 9 bases fitting TRBD2. The junction had 8 bases not matched to a gene; V was cut back by 4 bases and J by 3 bases. This CDR3 region has 16 residues. This CDR3 reads CASSSQREVVTDTQYF. Written as DNA, the CDR3 is TGTGCCAGCAGTTCCCAGCGGGAGGTGGTTACAGATACGCAGTATTTT.

This clonotype was seen a handful of times. J is TRBJ1-1 and V is TRBV18; perhaps TRBD1 as D (6 bases). The CDR3 is made up of 15 amino acids. V was shortened by 3 bases and J by 0 bases, with 11 bases between the two germline ends. Germline V gene data show CDR1 as KGHSH and CDR2 as LQKENI. CDR3 residues: CASSPSGQMNTEAFF. The CDR3 bases are TGTGCCAGCTCACCCTCGGGACAAATGAACACTGAAGCTTTCTTT.

The V and J genes are TRBV2 and TRBJ1-1; no reliable D call. Between the trimmed V and J ends, which lost 1 base and 5 bases, there was a span of 8 bases. The germline gives CDR1 SNHLY, CDR2 FYNNEI. The CDR3 consists of 13 residues. Here the CDR3 reads CASSEEGFTEAFF. CDR3 DNA: TGTGCCAGCAGTGAAGAAGGGTTTACTGAAGCTTTCTTT. Filled out from reference TRBV2 and TRBJ1-1, the complete variable domain reads EPEVTQTPSHQVTQMGQEVILRCVPISNHLYFYWYRQILGQKVEFLVSFYNNEISEKSEIFDDQFSVERPDGSNFTLKIRSTKLEDSAMYFCASSEEGFTEAFFGQGTRLTVV.

This clonotype appeared a few times. The J gene is TRBJ2-3, the V gene TRBV19; possibly TRBD1 for D (5 bases). V was clipped by 6 bases and J by 1 base, with 11 bases between them. Per the germline V gene, CDR1 is LNHDA and CDR2 is SQIVND (reference sequence). There are 14 residues in the CDR3. The chain's CDR3 is CASSGHLRTDTQYF. The CDR3 coding sequence is TGTGCCAGTAGCGGACACCTACGCACAGATACGCAGTATTTT.

This clonotype has only a few counts. V usage is TRBV6-5 and J usage is TRBJ1-5; no firm D call. The V gene's germline CDR1 is MNHEY and CDR2 SVGAGI. Trimming stripped 3 bases from V and 1 base from J, with 4 bases between. The CDR3 is 13 amino acids. The CDR3 DNA reads as TGTGCCAGCAGTTATAGGAGCAATCAGCCCCAGCATTTT. As protein: CASSYRSNQPQHF.

This clonotype was counted a few times. The gene calls are TRBV7-9 and TRBJ2-7; no definite D call. The CDR3 length is 12 residues. Germline CDR1 SEHNR, CDR2 FQNEAQ (reference sequence). V shed 5 bases and J shed 3 bases, with 8 bases lying between them. CDR3 DNA: TGTGCCAGCAGCCGCCTGAACTACGAGCAGTACTTC. As protein: CASSRLNYEQYF.

The chain uses TRBV20-1 and TRBJ2-3; D ambiguous. The CDR3 is 14 amino acids. Between the trimmed V and J ends, which lost 4 bases and 0 bases, there was a span of 11 bases. Germline assignment: CDR1 DFQATT and CDR2 SNEGSKA (reference sequence). CDR3 region: CSANAASSTDTQYF. In DNA form, the CDR3 reads TGCAGTGCTAACGCAGCATCGAGCACAGATACGCAGTATTTT.